The sequence of this TCR beta chain was determined in a study of Graves' ophthalmopathy and Graves' hyperthyroidism. General study results and limits: Sensitivity reached roughly 90% and specificity approximately 81% for a 13-signature model separating ophthalmopathy from stable hyperthyroidism. Among expanded thyroid clonotypes above 0.001 frequency, most also occurred in blood.

This clonotype came up many times. Its specificity is not known. RNA transcripts were the template, and TCR beta CDR3 regions were amplified from them. RT-PCR was first run with HTBI primers, then multiplex PCR in a second round. TCRdb independently ran MiXCR on the multiplex PCR reads; one entry per CDR3 protein. The sample carries almost 400,000 distinct CDR3 sequences, around 18% recorded once. The clonotype originates from a woman between 18 and 29 years old with Graves' ophthalmopathy. The material sequenced was peripheral blood.

The CDR3 DNA reads as TGTGCCAGTAGTAGGGCGGAGTCCTACGAGCAGTACTTC. It encodes CASSRAESYEQYF. J is TRBJ2-7 and V is TRBV19, with unresolved D. V lost 4 bases and J 1 base, leaving 8 bases between the germline ends. The V gene's germline CDR1 is LNHDA and CDR2 SQIVND (reference sequence). CDR3 length: 13 residues.